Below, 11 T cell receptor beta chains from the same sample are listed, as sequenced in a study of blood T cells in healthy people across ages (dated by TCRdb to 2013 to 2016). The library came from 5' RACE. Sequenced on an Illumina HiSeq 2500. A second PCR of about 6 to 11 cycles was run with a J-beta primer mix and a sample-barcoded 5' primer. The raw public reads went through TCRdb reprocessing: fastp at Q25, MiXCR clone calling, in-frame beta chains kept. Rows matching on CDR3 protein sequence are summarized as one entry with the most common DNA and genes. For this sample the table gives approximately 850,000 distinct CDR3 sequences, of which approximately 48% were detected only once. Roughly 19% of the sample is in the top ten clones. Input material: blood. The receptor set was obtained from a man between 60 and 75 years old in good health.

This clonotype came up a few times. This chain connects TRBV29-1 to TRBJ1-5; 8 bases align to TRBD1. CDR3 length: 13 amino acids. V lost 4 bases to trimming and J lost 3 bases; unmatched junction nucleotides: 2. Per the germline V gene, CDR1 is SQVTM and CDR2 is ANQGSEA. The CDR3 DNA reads TGCAGCGTTGGGGGACAGGTCAATCAGCCCCAGCATTTT. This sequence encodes CSVGGQVNQPQHF.

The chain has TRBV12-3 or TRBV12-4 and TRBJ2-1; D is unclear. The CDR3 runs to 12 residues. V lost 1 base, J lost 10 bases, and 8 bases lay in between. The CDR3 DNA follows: TGTGCCAGCAGTTTAGATGCCTACGAGCAGTTCTTC. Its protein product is CASSLDAYEQFF.

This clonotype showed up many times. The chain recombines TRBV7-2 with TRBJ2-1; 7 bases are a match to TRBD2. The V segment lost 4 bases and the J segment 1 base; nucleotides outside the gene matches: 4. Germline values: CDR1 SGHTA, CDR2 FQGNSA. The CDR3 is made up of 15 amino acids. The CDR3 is CASSWGGRSYNEQFF. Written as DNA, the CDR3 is TGTGCCAGCAGCTGGGGGGGGAGGTCCTACAATGAGCAGTTCTTC.

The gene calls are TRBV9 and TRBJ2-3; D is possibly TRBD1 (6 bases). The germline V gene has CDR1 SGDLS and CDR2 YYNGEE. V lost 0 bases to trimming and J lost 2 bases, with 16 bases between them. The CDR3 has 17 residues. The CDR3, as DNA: TGTGCCAGCAGCGTAGCACACACCGGACAGTTCACAGATACGCAGTATTTT. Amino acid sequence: CASSVAHTGQFTDTQYF.

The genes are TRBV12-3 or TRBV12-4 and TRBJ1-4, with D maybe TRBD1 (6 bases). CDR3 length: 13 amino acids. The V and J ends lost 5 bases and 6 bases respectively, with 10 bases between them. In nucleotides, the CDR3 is TGTGCCAGCAGTCTTGGGGGGCATGAAAAACTGTTTTTT. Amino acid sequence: CASSLGGHEKLFF.

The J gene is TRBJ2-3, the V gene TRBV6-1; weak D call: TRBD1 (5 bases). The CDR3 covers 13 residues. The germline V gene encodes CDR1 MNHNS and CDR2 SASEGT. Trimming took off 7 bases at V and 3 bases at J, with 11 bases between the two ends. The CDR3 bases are TGTGCCAGCACAGGGAATTGGACAGATACGCAGTATTTT. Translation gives CASTGNWTDTQYF.

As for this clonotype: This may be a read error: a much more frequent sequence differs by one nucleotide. CDR3 nucleotides: TGTGCCAGCAATGGGGACAGGCCTAATGAGCAGTACTTC. It specifies CASNGDRPNEQYF. This rearrangement joins TRBV13 to TRBJ2-5, with 8 bases identical to TRBD1. CDR3 size: 13 residues. CDR1 is PRHDT, CDR2 FYEKMQ, per germline (reference sequence). Trimming took 7 bases from V and 11 from J; bases not matched to a gene: 12.

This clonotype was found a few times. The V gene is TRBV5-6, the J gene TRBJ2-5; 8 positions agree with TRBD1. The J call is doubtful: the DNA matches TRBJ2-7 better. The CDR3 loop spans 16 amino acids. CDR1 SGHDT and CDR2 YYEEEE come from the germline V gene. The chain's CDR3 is CASSSGPTGDPYEQYF. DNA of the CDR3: TGTGCCAGCAGCTCTGGGCCGACAGGGGACCCGTACGAGCAGTACTTC.

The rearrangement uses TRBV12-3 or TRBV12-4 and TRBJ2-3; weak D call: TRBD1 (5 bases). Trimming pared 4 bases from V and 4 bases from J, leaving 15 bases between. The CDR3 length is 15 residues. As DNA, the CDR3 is TGTGCCAGCAGTTCCTCTGACAGATCCCCAGATACGCAGTATTTT. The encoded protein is CASSSSDRSPDTQYF.

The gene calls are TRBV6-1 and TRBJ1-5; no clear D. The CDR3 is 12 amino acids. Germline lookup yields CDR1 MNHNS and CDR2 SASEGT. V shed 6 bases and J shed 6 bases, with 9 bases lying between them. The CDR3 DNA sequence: TGTGCCAGCAGAGAGGCGGCTCAGCCCCAGCATTTT. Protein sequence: CASREAAQPQHF.

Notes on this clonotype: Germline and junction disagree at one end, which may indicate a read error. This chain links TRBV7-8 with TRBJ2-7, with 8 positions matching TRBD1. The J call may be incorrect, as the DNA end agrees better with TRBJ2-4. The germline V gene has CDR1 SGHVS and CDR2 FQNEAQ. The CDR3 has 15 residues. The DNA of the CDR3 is TGTGTCAGCAGTCCAGAAGACAGGGGCCGGAACATTCAGTACTTC. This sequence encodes CVSSPEDRGRNIQYF.